This T cell receptor (beta chain) was profiled in a study of early T cells in non-severe SARS-CoV-2 infection. Study-level points and caveats: There was a bias toward anti-spike CD8 responses in VDJdb matching, which missed private and CD4 specificities.

The germline V gene encodes CDR1 WSHSY and CDR2 SAAADI. The CDR3 is 13 amino acids. V lost 7 bases and J lost 9, with 13 bases in between. Unique molecular identifier tags were affixed to discrete cDNA molecules. MiXCR was run by TCRdb on the 5' RACE reads, yielding one entry per CDR3 protein. This table holds some 36,000 distinct CDR3 sequences, about 6.3% found once. Many counts were recorded for this clonotype. Antigen unknown. The sequencing sample was made of whole blood. The receptor's source is an adult who was a healthcare worker with PCR-confirmed SARS-CoV-2 infection or an uninfected control (not recorded which). The chain carries TRBV10-2 and TRBJ1-6; no reliable D call. CDR3 in amino acids: CASIAGVGSPLHF. The CDR3 DNA follows: TGCGCCAGCATCGCTGGGGTCGGTTCACCCCTCCACTTT.